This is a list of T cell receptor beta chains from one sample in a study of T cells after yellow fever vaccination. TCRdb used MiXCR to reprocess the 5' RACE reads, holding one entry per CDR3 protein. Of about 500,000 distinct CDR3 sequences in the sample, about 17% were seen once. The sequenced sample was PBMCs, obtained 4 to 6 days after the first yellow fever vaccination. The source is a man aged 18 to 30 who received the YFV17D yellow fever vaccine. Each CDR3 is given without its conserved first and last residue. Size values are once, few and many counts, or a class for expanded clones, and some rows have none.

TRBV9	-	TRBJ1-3	ASSVFQGLSGNTIY
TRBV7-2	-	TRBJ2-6	ASSLGHFSGANVLT
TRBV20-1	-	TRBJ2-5	SASDLRGEETQY
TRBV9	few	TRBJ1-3	ASSGSGTASGNTIY
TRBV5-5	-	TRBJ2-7	ASSPYGGIDTYEQY
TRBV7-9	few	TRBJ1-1	ASSPIEEDEAF
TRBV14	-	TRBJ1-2	ASSTRGPNRANYGYT
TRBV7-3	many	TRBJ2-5	ASSLTGPQETQY
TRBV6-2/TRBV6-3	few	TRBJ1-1	ASSYERLNTEAF
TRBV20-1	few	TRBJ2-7	SARVGSTVGSYEQY
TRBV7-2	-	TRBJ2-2	ASSRTPTGELF
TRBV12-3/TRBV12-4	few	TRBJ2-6	ASSLAGGLPGANVLT
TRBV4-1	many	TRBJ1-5	ASSQVSGQPQH
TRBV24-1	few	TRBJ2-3	ATSDLEGGGATTQY
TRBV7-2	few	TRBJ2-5	ASSLRRSETQY
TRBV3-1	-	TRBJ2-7	ASSQGSPWDTNDEQY
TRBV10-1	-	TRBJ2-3	ATRAGGRTDTQY
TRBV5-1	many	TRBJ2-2	ASSLGQGVETGELF
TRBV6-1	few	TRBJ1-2	ASSRGTEYGYT
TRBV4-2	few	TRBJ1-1	ASSQEVRGTEAF
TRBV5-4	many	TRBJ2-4	ASSLGGVGNIQY
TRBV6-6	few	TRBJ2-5	ASSSAGGARLY
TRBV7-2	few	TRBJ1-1	ASSLVGEGQGAVAF
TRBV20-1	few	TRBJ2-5	SAARTSGYQETQY
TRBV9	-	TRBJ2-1	ASSGPLAGIRAYNEQF
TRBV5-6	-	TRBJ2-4	ASSSKVQGRDIQY
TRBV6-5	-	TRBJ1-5	ASSYSQGPDQPQH
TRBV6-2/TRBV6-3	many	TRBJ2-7	ASSLVREQY
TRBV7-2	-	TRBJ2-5	ASSQGAGETQY